These 26 T cell receptor beta chains came from one sample sequenced in a study of T cell responses to AZD1222 COVID-19 vaccine. The method was immunoSEQ multiplex PCR; TCRdb's version includes in-frame clones alone and lacks a portion of them. This sample has 100,000 to 150,000 clones, with around 90% found just once. Sequenced material: peripheral blood, taken 28 days after the second AZD1222 dose. These receptors all come from an adult who received the AZD1222 COVID-19 vaccine.

The chain recombines TRBV29-1 with TRBJ1-1; 7 bases are a match to TRBD1. The CDR3 runs 13 residues. The V segment lost 2 bases and the J segment 4 bases; nucleotides outside the gene matches: 4. The germline V gene encodes CDR1 SQVTM and CDR2 ANQGSEA. The DNA of the CDR3 is TGCAGCGTTGAACCCAACAGGGGCACTGAAGCTTTCTTT. Protein: CSVEPNRGTEAFF.

This chain joins TRBV6-1 and TRBJ2-7; 10 bases are shared with TRBD2. Germline V gives CDR1 MNHNS, CDR2 SASEGT. Trimming took 2 bases from V and 0 from J; bases not matched to a gene: 1. The CDR3 sequence is 15 residues long. CDR3 nucleotides: TGTGCCAGCAGTGAAAGACTAGCGGGCTCCTACGAGCAGTACTTC. This encodes CASSERLAGSYEQYF.

This clone was detected once. The chain uses TRBV5-4 and TRBJ1-3; 7 bases agree with TRBD1. Germline V CDR1 and CDR2: SGHNT, YYREEE (reference sequence). J gave up 7 bases and V 4 bases, and 8 bases lay outside the gene matches. The CDR3 runs to 14 residues. CDR3 coding DNA: TGTGCCAGCAGCCCTGAGACAGGGTTTAACACCATATATTTT. Residues: CASSPETGFNTIYF.

The rearrangement links TRBV7-2 to TRBJ2-2, with 9 nucleotides matching TRBD2. This CDR3 is built from 17 residues. J was trimmed by 1 base and V by 3 bases; bases with no gene match: 6. The germline CDR1 and CDR2 sequences are SGHTA and FQGNSA. CDR3 in DNA: TGTGCCAGCAGCTTTCATCTAGCGGGAAGGAACACCGGGGAGCTGTTTTTT. This translates into CASSFHLAGRNTGELFF.

J is TRBJ2-1 and V is TRBV30, with D unresolved. This CDR3 comprises 14 residues. Trimming cost V 4 bases and J 0 bases, with 10 bases left between them. Germline V gene data show CDR1 as GTSNPN and CDR2 as SVGIG (reference sequence). The CDR3, as DNA: TGTGCCTGGACCGGAACCAGCTCCTACAATGAGCAGTTCTTC. Translating it yields CAWTGTSSYNEQFF.

This clone was seen a few times. The chain links TRBV5-1 to TRBJ2-7; D could derive from TRBD1 or TRBD2 (5 bases each). V was pared by 0 bases and J by 3 bases, with 10 bases between. CDR1 and CDR2 from the germline V gene are SGHRS and YFSETQ. This CDR3 is built from 14 residues. The CDR3 DNA is TGCGCCAGCAGCTTGGCCTGGGGGTTCTACGAGCAGTACTTC. Translating gives CASSLAWGFYEQYF.

CDR3 residues: CSAKTVFYTF. The CDR3 DNA follows: TGCAGTGCTAAAACAGTCTTCTACACCTTC. This chain uses TRBV20-1 with TRBJ1-2; D gene uncertain. CDR1 and CDR2 from the germline V gene are DFQATT and SNEGSKA (reference sequence). Trimming pared 4 bases from V and 10 bases from J, leaving 10 bases between. This CDR3 comprises 10 residues.

This clone was counted only a few times. V gene TRBV2 combines with J gene TRBJ1-4; the D is unclear. From germline, CDR1 is SNHLY and CDR2 FYNNEI. Trimming took off 7 bases at V and 7 bases at J, with 13 bases between the two ends. The length of the CDR3 is 13 residues. The CDR3 DNA sequence: TGTGCCAGCACCGGGTTCGAGGGTGAAAAACTGTTTTTT. Its translation is CASTGFEGEKLFF.

The rearrangement uses TRBV7-8 and TRBJ2-1, with 8 bases lining up with TRBD2. CDR3 length: 16 residues. V was pared by 6 bases and J by 0 bases, with 7 bases of the junction left unmatched. Germline V lookup: CDR1 SGHVS, CDR2 FQNEAQ. As DNA, the CDR3 is TGTGCCAGCAGACGGGTAAGCGGGAGCTCCTACAATGAGCAGTTCTTC. As protein: CASRRVSGSSYNEQFF.

About this clone itself: Germline is not matched at one junction end, which may reflect a read error. The chain links TRBV7-3 to TRBJ2-1; TRBD2 agrees at 14 bases. The CDR3 has 17 amino acids. Per the germline V gene, CDR1 is SGHTA and CDR2 is FQGTGA. Here the CDR3 reads CASSRTSGRTSHNEQFF. The CDR3 DNA reads as TGTGCCAGCAGCCGGACTAGCGGGAGGACCTCCCACAATGAGCAGTTCTTC.

This chain joins TRBV6-5 and TRBJ2-7; D is unclear. The CDR3 length is 14 residues. V lost 4 bases and J lost 0, with 10 bases in between. The germline V gene encodes CDR1 MNHEY and CDR2 SVGAGI. CDR3 nucleotides: TGTGCCAGCAGTTCCCGCCGTAGCTCCTACGAGCAGTACTTC. Protein: CASSSRRSSYEQYF.

DNA of the CDR3: TGTGCCATCAGTGGGAGACAGTATAATTCACCCCTCCACTTT. The encoded protein is CAISGRQYNSPLHF. The chain carries TRBV10-3 and TRBJ1-6; tentatively, D is TRBD1 (5 bases). The V gene's germline CDR1 is ENHRY and CDR2 SYGVKD. The CDR3 has 14 residues. V gave up 4 bases and J gave up 4 bases, with 8 bases separating them.

This chain uses TRBV28 with TRBJ2-1; possibly TRBD2 for D (5 bases). The CDR3 loop spans 14 amino acids. Trimming took off 6 bases at V and 8 bases at J, with 17 bases between the two ends. Germline assignment: CDR1 MDHEN and CDR2 SYDVKM. The CDR3 coding sequence is TGTGCCAGCAGATATACTGGAGAGGGAGATGAGCAGTTCTTC. The encoded protein is CASRYTGEGDEQFF.

The genes are TRBV25-1 and TRBJ2-1; a weak D match, TRBD1 (6 bases). This CDR3 region has 13 residues. CDR1 is MGHDK and CDR2 is SYGVNS in the germline V gene. V was cut by 3 bases and J by 7 bases, with 10 bases left in between. This CDR3 is CASSDTGQNEQFF. CDR3 sequence (DNA): TGTGCCAGCAGTGACACCGGACAGAATGAGCAGTTCTTC.

This clone occurred once. The chain couples TRBV10-3 to TRBJ2-3; 8 nucleotides match TRBD1. The V gene end was trimmed by 4 bases and the J gene end by 4 bases; junction bases not matched to a gene: 7. Germline lookup yields CDR1 ENHRY and CDR2 SYGVKD. The CDR3 covers 15 residues. CDR3 residues: CAISVAGGLSDTQYF. CDR3 in DNA: TGTGCCATCAGTGTAGCAGGGGGCTTATCAGATACGCAGTATTTT.

The chain joins TRBV9 to TRBJ1-1, with D maybe TRBD1 (6 bases). CDR1 and CDR2 (germline): SGDLS, YYNGEE. The CDR3 consists of 13 residues. Trimming stripped 3 bases from V and 3 bases from J, with 9 bases between. The CDR3 DNA reads as TGTGCCAGCAGCGAGGGGGGGCACACTGAAGCTTTCTTT. Its translation: CASSEGGHTEAFF.

The V and J genes are TRBV19 and TRBJ1-1, with TRBD1 identical over 9 bases. In germline, CDR1 is LNHDA, CDR2 SQIVND (reference sequence). The CDR3 runs 17 residues. V was clipped by 5 bases and J by 5 bases; unmatched bases: 15. The CDR3 region is CASSPRPGTGRWTEAFF. In nucleotides, the CDR3 is TGTGCCAGTAGTCCGCGTCCCGGGACAGGGAGGTGGACTGAAGCTTTCTTT.

The V call is TRBV6-5, the J call TRBJ2-7, with TRBD1 identical over 7 bases. This CDR3 is 15 amino acids long. CDR1 is MNHEY, CDR2 SVGAGI, per germline. V dropped 6 bases and J dropped 4; count of bases not matched to a gene: 12. The CDR3 DNA reads TGTGCCAGCAGGACGTACAGACAGGGTGCGTACGAGCAGTACTTC. Its translation: CASRTYRQGAYEQYF.

The chain uses TRBV5-5 and TRBJ2-7, with 7 bases identical to TRBD2. Per germline, CDR1 SGHKS and CDR2 YYEKEE (reference sequence). V gave up 1 base and J gave up 1 base; unmatched junction bases: 14. The CDR3 length is 18 residues. The CDR3, as DNA: TGTGCCAGCAGCTTGCCGCAAAGGGGAGGGTCGGTTTCCTACGAGCAGTACTTC. Its protein product is CASSLPQRGGSVSYEQYF.

This clone has just one count. The chain has TRBV27 and TRBJ1-4, with D perhaps TRBD1 (6 bases). The germline V gene has CDR1 MNHEY and CDR2 SMNVEV (reference sequence). The CDR3 extends over 13 amino acids. V was pared by 5 bases and J by 6 bases, with 10 bases between. CDR3 in amino acids: CASSRGRYEKLFF. In DNA form, the CDR3 reads TGTGCCAGCAGTCGGGGGCGGTATGAAAAACTGTTTTTT. Full variable domain (rest looked up from reference TRBV27 and TRBJ1-4): EAQVTQNPRYLITVTGKKLTVTCSQNMNHEYMSWYRQDPGLGLRQIYYSMNVEVTDKGDVPEGYKVSRKEKRNFPLILESPSPNQTSLYFCASSRGRYEKLFFGSGTQLSVL.

The chain is built from TRBV29-1 and TRBJ2-1; 8 bases agree with TRBD2. This CDR3 has 12 amino acids. Germline CDR1 reads SQVTM; CDR2 reads ANQGSEA. V lost 6 bases and J lost 6; bases outside the gene matches: 4. The CDR3 is CSVAGTSNEQFF. The CDR3 nucleotides read TGCAGCGTAGCCGGGACTAGCAATGAGCAGTTCTTC.

The chain couples TRBV7-9 to TRBJ1-1; D perhaps matches TRBD1 (5 bases). Germline V lookup: CDR1 SEHNR, CDR2 FQNEAQ (reference sequence). The length of the CDR3 is 16 residues. With 5 bases removed from V and 4 bases from J, the gap between germline ends came to 20 bases. CDR3 DNA: TGTGCCAGCAGCCTTAGGGGTGCCCGCCCGAGCACTGAAGCTTTCTTT. Amino acid sequence: CASSLRGARPSTEAFF. The whole variable domain, filled in from reference TRBV7-9 and TRBJ1-1, reads DTGVSQNPRHKITKRGQNVTFRCDPISEHNRLYWYRQTLGQGPEFLTYFQNEAQLEKSRLLSDRFSAERPKGSFSTLEIQRTEQGDSAMYLCASSLRGARPSTEAFFGQGTRLTVV.

The chain links TRBV30 to TRBJ2-7; D is undetermined. Germline V CDR1 and CDR2: GTSNPN, SVGIG (reference sequence). The CDR3 sequence is 12 residues long. Trimming stripped 8 bases from V and 2 bases from J, with 13 bases between. CDR3: CASDVHPYEQYF. The CDR3 DNA reads as TGTGCCAGCGATGTCCACCCCTACGAGCAGTACTTC.

This clone was detected a few times. The V call is TRBV6-1, the J call TRBJ2-1, with 11 bases lining up with TRBD2. Trimming cost V 3 bases and J 2 bases; bases outside gene matches: 0. Germline V gene data show CDR1 as MNHNS and CDR2 as SASEGT. The CDR3 covers 15 residues. The CDR3 sequence: CASSETSGTYNEQFF. CDR3 in DNA: TGTGCCAGCAGTGAGACTAGCGGGACCTACAATGAGCAGTTCTTC.

This clone was observed a single time. This chain joins TRBV3-1 (or the pseudogene TRBV3-2) and TRBJ2-7, with 8 bases matching TRBD2. CDR3 size: 14 residues. Germline V gene sequence: CDR1 LGHDT, CDR2 YNNKEL (reference sequence). The V and J ends lost 4 bases and 0 bases, in that order; junction bases with no gene match: 2. In DNA form, the CDR3 reads TGTGCCAGCAGCCTCGGACTAGCCTCCTACGAGCAGTACTTC. It yields the protein CASSLGLASYEQYF.

The chain couples TRBV6-6 to TRBJ2-3, with 9 bases identical to TRBD1. Trimming at V came to 5 bases and at J to 2 bases, leaving 2 bases not matched to a gene. Per germline, CDR1 MNHNY and CDR2 SVGAGI (reference sequence). The CDR3 is 14 amino acids. The CDR3 bases are TGTGCCAGCAGTCGGGACAGGGCCACAGATACGCAGTATTTT. The encoded protein is CASSRDRATDTQYF.